The 8 T cell receptor beta chains listed next were all sequenced from one sample in a study of cytomegalovirus exposure and HLA in healthy donors. The PCR ran on 60 Vbeta and 13 Jbeta primers. TCRdb keeps only in-frame clones here, not all; method: immunoSEQ multiplex PCR. The sample lists some 130,000 clones; approximately 68% were seen once. The sequencing input was PBMCs. All receptors derive from a man aged 25-40 years in good health and CMV-seropositive.

This chain uses TRBV4-3 with TRBJ2-2, with TRBD1 matching over 8 bases. This CDR3 is built from 19 residues. Trimming took 3 bases from V and 5 from J; bases not matched to a gene: 17. CDR1 and CDR2 (germline): LGHNA, YSLEER. The CDR3 loop is CASSQEWTGRQIRTGELFF. CDR3 nucleotide sequence: TGCGCCAGCAGCCAGGAATGGACAGGGAGGCAAATAAGGACCGGGGAGCTGTTTTTT.

The chain couples TRBV18 to TRBJ1-1; TRBD1 might be the D (6 bases). The germline gives CDR1 KGHSH, CDR2 LQKENI. The CDR3 contains 16 residues. V was pared by 3 bases and J by 10 bases, with 24 bases between. The chain's CDR3 is CASSPHPGHPEFGAFF. The CDR3 nucleotides read TGTGCCAGCTCACCCCACCCGGGACATCCCGAGTTTGGAGCTTTCTTT. Based on the CDR3 plus reference TRBV18 and TRBJ1-1, the full variable domain is NAGVMQNPRHLVRRRGQEARLRCSPMKGHSHVYWYRQLPEEGLKFMVYLQKENIIDESGMPKERFSAEFPKEGPSILRIQQVVRGDSAAYFCASSPHPGHPEFGAFFGQGTRLTVV.

This chain links TRBV6-5 with TRBJ2-5; maybe TRBD2 (6 bases). Germline V gene lookup returns CDR1 MNHEY and CDR2 SVGAGI. V dropped 4 bases and J dropped 4 bases, with 13 bases sitting between them. CDR3 length: 14 residues. The CDR3 DNA is TGTGCCAGCAGTTTCACGGGGGTTTCAGAGACCCAGTACTTC. It specifies CASSFTGVSETQYF.

The V gene is TRBV14, the J gene TRBJ2-7; TRBD2 aligns across 8 bases. The CDR3 spans 14 residues. The germline V gene has CDR1 SGHDN and CDR2 FVKESK. Trimming removed 4 bases from V and 3 bases from J; junction bases left unmatched: 5. The chain's CDR3 is CASSRLGLGYEQYF. The CDR3, as DNA: TGTGCCAGCAGCCGCCTGGGACTAGGCTACGAGCAGTACTTC. Full variable domain (rest looked up from reference TRBV14 and TRBJ2-7): EAGVTQFPSHSVIEKGQTVTLRCDPISGHDNLYWYRRVMGKEIKFLLHFVKESKQDESGMPNNRFLAERTGGTYSTLKVQPAELEDSGVYFCASSRLGLGYEQYFGPGTRLTVT.

The chain joins TRBV19 to TRBJ1-5; a weak D match, TRBD1 (6 bases). The ends were cut back, 6 bases at V and 0 bases at J, with 12 bases in the middle. Germline V gene sequence: CDR1 LNHDA, CDR2 SQIVND (reference sequence). The CDR3 extends over 15 amino acids. CDR3 nucleotide sequence: TGTGCCAGTAGCGACGGACAGTTTAGCAATCAGCCCCAGCATTTT. Its translation is CASSDGQFSNQPQHF.

The chain combines TRBV7-8 with TRBJ2-7; 9 nucleotides agree with TRBD2. CDR3 length equals 15 residues. V was pared by 5 bases and J by 3 bases, with 8 bases of the junction left unmatched. The germline V gene has CDR1 SGHVS and CDR2 FQNEAQ. CDR3 protein: CASSPRLAGVYEQYF. In DNA form, the CDR3 reads TGTGCCAGCAGCCCCCGGTTAGCGGGAGTCTACGAGCAGTACTTC.

CDR3 sequence (DNA): TGTGCCAGCAGCTACCTACAGGGGGCAAGTCAGCCCCAGCATTTT. Translation gives CASSYLQGASQPQHF. The rearrangement joins TRBV7-9 to TRBJ1-5, with 9 positions matching TRBD1. Germline lookup yields CDR1 SEHNR and CDR2 FQNEAQ (reference sequence). The trim removed 4 bases at V and 6 bases at J, leaving 7 bases unmatched. The CDR3 extends over 15 amino acids.

The J gene is TRBJ1-2, the V gene TRBV11-1; maybe TRBD1 (5 bases). Germline values: CDR1 SGHAT, CDR2 FQDESV (reference sequence). V shed 3 bases and J shed 6 bases, with 14 bases lying between them. This CDR3 region has 14 residues. As DNA, the CDR3 is TGTGCCAGCAGCTTGACCGCAGGGTTAGATGGCTACACCTTC. This codes for CASSLTAGLDGYTF.